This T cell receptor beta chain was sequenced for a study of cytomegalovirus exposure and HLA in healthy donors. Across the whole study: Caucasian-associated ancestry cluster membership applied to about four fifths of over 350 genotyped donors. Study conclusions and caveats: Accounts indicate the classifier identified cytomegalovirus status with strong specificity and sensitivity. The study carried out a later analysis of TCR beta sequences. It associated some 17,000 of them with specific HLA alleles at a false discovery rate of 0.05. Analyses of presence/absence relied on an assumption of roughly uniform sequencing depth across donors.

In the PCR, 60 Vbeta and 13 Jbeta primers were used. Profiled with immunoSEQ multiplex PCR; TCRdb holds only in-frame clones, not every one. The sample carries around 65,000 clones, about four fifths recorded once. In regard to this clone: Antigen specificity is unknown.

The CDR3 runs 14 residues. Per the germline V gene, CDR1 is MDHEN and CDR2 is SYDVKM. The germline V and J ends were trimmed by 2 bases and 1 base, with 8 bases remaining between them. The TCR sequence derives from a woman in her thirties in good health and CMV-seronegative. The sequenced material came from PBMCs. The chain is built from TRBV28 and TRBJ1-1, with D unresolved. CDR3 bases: TGTGCCAGCAGTTTAACTTCCGGGAACACTGAAGCTTTCTTT. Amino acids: CASSLTSGNTEAFF.